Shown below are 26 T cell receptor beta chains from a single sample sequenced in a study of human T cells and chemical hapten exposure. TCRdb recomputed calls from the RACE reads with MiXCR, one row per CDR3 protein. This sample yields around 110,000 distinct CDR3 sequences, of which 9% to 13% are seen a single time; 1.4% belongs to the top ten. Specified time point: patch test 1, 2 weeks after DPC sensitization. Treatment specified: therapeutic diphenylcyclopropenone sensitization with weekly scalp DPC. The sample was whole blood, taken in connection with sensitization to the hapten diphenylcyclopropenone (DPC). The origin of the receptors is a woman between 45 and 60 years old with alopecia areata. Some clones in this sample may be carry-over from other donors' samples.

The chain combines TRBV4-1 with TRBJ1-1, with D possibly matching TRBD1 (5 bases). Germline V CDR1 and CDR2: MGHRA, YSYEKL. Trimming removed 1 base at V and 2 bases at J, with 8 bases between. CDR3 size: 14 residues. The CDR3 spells CASSQAQGNTEAFF. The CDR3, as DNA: TGCGCCAGCAGCCAAGCCCAGGGAAACACTGAAGCTTTCTTT.

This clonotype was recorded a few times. The CDR3 DNA reads as TGTGCCAGCAGCTTAGATTTTGGGATTAGCAATCAGCCCCAGCATTTT. The encoded protein is CASSLDFGISNQPQHF. The chain uses TRBV11-2 and TRBJ1-5; D gene uncertain. V lost 0 bases and J 0 bases, leaving 9 bases between the germline ends. Germline CDR1 reads SGHAT; CDR2 reads FQNNGV. This CDR3 is built from 16 residues.

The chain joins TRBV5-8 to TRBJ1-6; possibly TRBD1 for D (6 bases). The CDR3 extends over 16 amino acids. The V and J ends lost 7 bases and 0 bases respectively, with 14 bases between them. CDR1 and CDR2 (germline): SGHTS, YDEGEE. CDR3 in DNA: TGTGCCAGCTCCGGGACATCGAGCTCCTATAATTCACCCCTCCACTTT. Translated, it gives CASSGTSSSYNSPLHF.

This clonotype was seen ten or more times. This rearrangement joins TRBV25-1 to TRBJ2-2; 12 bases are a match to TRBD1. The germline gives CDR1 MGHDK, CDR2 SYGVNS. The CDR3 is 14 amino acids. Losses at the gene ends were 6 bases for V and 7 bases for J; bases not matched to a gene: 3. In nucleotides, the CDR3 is TGTGCCAGCAGGGGACAGGGGGCGATCGGGGAGCTGTTTTTT. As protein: CASRGQGAIGELFF.

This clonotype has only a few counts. The CDR3 here is CSVGEDNAYEQYF. The CDR3, as DNA: TGCAGCGTTGGGGAAGACAACGCCTACGAGCAGTACTTC. V is TRBV29-1 and J is TRBJ2-7; D not certain. Germline CDR1 SQVTM, CDR2 ANQGSEA. V shed 4 bases and J shed 2 bases, with 12 bases lying between them. The CDR3 sequence is 13 residues long.

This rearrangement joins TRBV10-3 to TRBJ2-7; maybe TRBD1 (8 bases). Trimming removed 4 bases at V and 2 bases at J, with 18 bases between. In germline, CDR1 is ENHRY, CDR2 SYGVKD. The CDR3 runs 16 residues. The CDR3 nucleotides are TGTGCCATCAGTGTACGCCGACAGGGGAGGGCCTACGAGCAGTACTTC. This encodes CAISVRRQGRAYEQYF.

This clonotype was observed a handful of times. Here the CDR3 DNA reads TGTGCCAGCAACGAGGTCTACGTGGAGGTCCCTTTCTATGGCTACACCTTC. It yields the protein CASNEVYVEVPFYGYTF. V gene TRBV5-4 combines with J gene TRBJ1-2; D unresolved. The CDR3 length is 17 residues. The V and J ends lost 6 bases and 4 bases respectively, with 25 bases between them. CDR1 and CDR2 (germline): SGHNT, YYREEE (reference sequence).

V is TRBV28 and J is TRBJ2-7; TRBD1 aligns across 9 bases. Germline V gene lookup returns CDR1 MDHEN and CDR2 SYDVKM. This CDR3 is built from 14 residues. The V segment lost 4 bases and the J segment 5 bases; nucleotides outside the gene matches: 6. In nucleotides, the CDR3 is TGTGCCAGCAGTTCGGGACAGGGCTGGAACGAGCAGTACTTC. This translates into CASSSGQGWNEQYF.

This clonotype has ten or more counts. The CDR3 protein is CASSLGASALSYEQYF. CDR3 coding DNA: TGCGCCAGCAGCTTGGGGGCTAGCGCACTATCCTACGAGCAGTACTTC. The genes are TRBV5-1 and TRBJ2-7; tentatively, D is TRBD2 (6 bases). The CDR3 runs 16 residues. Per the germline V gene, CDR1 is SGHRS and CDR2 is YFSETQ. Trimming removed 0 bases from V and 1 base from J, with 14 bases in between.

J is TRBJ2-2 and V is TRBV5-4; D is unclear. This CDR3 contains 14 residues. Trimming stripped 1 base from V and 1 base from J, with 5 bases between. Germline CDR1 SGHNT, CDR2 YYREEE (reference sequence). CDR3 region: CASSLLQNTGELFF. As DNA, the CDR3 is TGTGCCAGCAGCTTGTTACAGAACACCGGGGAGCTGTTTTTT.

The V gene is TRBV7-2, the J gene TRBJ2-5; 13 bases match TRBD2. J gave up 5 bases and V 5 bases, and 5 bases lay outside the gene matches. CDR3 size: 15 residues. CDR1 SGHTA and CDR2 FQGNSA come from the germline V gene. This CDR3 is CASSRRTSGSETQYF. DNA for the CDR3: TGTGCCAGCAGCCGCCGGACTAGCGGGAGCGAGACCCAGTACTTC.

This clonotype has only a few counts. The DNA for the CDR3 is TGCAGCGTTAAAAGCCCGAGGGGACAGTTGGCTAACTATGGCTACACCTTC. Amino acids: CSVKSPRGQLANYGYTF. The chain combines TRBV29-1 with TRBJ1-2, with 7 bases matching TRBD1. The CDR3 consists of 17 residues. V dropped 5 bases and J dropped 0; count of bases not matched to a gene: 15. CDR1 and CDR2 from the germline V gene are SQVTM and ANQGSEA.

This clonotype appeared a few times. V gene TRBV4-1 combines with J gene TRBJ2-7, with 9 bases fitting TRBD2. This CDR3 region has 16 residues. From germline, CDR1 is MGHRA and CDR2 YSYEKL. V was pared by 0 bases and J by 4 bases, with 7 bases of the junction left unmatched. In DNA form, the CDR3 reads TGCGCCAGCAGCCAAGAAAGCGGGAGGATGATATACGAGCAGTACTTC. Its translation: CASSQESGRMIYEQYF.

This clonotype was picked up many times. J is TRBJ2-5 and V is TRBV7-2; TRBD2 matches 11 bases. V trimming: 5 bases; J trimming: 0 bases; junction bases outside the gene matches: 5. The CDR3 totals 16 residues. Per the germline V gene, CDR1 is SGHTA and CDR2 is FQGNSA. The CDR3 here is CASSPSSGGYQETQYF. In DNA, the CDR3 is TGTGCCAGCAGCCCATCTAGCGGGGGGTACCAAGAGACCCAGTACTTC.

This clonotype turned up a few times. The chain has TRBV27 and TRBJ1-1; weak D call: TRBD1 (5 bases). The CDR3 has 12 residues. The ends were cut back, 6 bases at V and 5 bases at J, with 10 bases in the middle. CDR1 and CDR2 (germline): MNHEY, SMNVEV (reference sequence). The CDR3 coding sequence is TGTGCCAGCAGCTCAGGGAAGACTGAAGCTTTCTTT. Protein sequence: CASSSGKTEAFF.

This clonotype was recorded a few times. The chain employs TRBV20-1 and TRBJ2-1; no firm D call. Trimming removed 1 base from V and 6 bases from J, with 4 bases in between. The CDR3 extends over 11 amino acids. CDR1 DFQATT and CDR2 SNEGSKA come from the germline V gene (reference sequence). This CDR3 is CSARVGNEQFF. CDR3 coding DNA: TGCAGTGCTAGAGTGGGCAATGAGCAGTTCTTC.

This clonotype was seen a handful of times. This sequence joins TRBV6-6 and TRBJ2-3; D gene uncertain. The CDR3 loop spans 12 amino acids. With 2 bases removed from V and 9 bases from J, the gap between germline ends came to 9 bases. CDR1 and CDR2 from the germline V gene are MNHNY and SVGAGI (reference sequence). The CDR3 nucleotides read TGTGCCAGCAGTTACGATGTAGCAACGCAGTATTTT. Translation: CASSYDVATQYF.

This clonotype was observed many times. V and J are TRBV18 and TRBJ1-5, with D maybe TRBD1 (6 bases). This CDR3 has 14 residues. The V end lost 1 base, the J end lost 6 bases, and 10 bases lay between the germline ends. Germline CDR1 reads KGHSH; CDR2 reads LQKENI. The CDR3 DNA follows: TGTGCCAGCTCACCACAAAAAGGGGGTCAGCCCCAGCATTTT. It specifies CASSPQKGGQPQHF.

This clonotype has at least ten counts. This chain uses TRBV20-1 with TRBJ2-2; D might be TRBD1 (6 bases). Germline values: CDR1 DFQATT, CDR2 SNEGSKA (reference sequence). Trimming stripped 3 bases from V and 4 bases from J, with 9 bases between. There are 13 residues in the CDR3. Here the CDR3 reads CSARQGSTGELFF. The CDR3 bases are TGCAGTGCTAGGCAGGGGAGCACCGGGGAGCTGTTTTTT.

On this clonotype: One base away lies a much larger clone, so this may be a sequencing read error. CDR3 in DNA: TGTGCCGGCAGTACGACTAGCGGGGGGCCTAGGCAGTATTTT. This codes for CAGSTTSGGPRQYF. V is TRBV12-3 or TRBV12-4 and J is TRBJ2-3, with TRBD2 matching 13 bases. This CDR3 comprises 14 residues.

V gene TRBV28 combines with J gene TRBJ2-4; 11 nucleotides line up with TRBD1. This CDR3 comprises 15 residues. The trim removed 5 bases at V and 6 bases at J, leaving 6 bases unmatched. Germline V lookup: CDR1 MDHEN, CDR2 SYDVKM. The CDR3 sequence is CASSRTGTGGNIQYF. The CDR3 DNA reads TGTGCCAGCAGTAGGACCGGGACAGGGGGAAACATTCAGTACTTC.

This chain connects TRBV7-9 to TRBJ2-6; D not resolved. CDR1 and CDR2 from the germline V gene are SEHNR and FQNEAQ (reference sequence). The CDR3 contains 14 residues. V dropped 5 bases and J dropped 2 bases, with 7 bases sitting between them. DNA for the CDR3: TGTGCCAGCAGCCTTGACGCTGGGGCCAACGTCCTGACTTTC. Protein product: CASSLDAGANVLTF.

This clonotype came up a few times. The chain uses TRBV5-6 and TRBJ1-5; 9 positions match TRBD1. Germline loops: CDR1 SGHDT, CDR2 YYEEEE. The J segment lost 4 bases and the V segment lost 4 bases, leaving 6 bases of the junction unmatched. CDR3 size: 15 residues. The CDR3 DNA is TGTGCCAGCAGCAACAGGGGGCTGGGTAATCAGCCCCAGCATTTT. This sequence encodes CASSNRGLGNQPQHF.

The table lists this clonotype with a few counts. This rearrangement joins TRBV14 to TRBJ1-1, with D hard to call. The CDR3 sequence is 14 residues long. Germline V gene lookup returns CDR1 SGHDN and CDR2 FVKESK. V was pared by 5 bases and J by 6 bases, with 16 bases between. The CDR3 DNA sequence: TGTGCCAGCAGCAACTATTCGGCGGCCGCTGAAGCTTTCTTT. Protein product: CASSNYSAAAEAFF.

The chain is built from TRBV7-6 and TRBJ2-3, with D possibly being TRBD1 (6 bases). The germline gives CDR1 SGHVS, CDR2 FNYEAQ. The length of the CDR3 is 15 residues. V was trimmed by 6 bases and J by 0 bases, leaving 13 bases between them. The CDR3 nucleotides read TGTGCCAGCAGTTCGACAGGCCTGAGCACAGATACGCAGTATTTT. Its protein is CASSSTGLSTDTQYF.

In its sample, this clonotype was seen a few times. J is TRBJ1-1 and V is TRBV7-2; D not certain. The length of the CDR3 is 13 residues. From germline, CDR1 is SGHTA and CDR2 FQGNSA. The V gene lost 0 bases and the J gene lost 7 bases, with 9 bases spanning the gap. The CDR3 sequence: CASSLAPDYEAFF. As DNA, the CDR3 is TGTGCCAGCAGCTTAGCGCCGGACTATGAAGCTTTCTTT.